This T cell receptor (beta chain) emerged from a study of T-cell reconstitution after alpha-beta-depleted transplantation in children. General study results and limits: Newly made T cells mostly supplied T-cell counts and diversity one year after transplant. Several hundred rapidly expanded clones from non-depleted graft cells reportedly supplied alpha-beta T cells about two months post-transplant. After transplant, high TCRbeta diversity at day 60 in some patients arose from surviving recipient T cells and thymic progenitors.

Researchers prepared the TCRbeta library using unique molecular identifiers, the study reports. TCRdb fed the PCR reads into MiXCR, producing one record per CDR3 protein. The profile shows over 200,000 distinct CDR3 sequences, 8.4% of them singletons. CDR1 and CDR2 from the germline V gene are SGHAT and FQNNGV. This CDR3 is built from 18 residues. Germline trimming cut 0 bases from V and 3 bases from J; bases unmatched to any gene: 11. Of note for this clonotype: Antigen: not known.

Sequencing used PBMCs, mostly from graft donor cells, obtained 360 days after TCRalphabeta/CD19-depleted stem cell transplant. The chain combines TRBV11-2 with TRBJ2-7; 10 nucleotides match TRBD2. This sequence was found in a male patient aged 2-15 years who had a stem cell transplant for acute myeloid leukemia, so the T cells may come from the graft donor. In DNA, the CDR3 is TGTGCCAGCAGCTTAGAGCGGACTAGCGGACCCCTCGGCTACGAGCAGTACGTC. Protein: CASSLERTSGPLGYEQYV.